This is a list of T cell receptor beta chains from one sample in a study of blood T cell repertoires in COVID-19. Here immunoSEQ multiplex PCR was the method, and the copy in TCRdb shows in-frame clones only, minus some. The table lists under 200,000 clones, under 90% of them singletons. Sequenced material: PBMCs or T cells enriched from blood (not recorded which). The receptors here all came from a man aged 50-60 years who had recovered from COVID-19. CDR3s include the opening cysteine and the closing phenylalanine or tryptophan. The D gene is left open where the match is weak. Part of the rows lack a size; the others show once, few, many or a class for expanded clones.

CDR3nt: TGTGCCAGCAGCTTAGCCGCCGGGGAGCTGTTTTTT
CDR3aa: CASSLAAGELFF
len: 12
v_gene: TRBV7-6
d_gene: .
j_gene: TRBJ2-2
abundance: .

CDR3nt: TGTGCCAGCAGCCTTGAACAGGGGGCGAGTAGTTCACCCCTCCACTTT
CDR3aa: CASSLEQGASSSPLHF
len: 16
v_gene: TRBV9
d_gene: TRBD1
j_gene: TRBJ1-6
abundance: .

CDR3nt: TGCGCCAGCAGCCAAGGAGGGTTCACTCGAAACACCATATATTTT
CDR3aa: CASSQGGFTRNTIYF
len: 15
v_gene: TRBV4-1
d_gene: .
j_gene: TRBJ1-3
abundance: .

CDR3nt: TGCGCCAGCAGCCAGTTACAGGGTCGCACTGAAGCTTTCTTT
CDR3aa: CASSQLQGRTEAFF
len: 14
v_gene: TRBV4-1
d_gene: .
j_gene: TRBJ1-1
abundance: .

CDR3nt: TGTGCCAGCAGCGTAGGGAGGGAGCAGACCGGGGAGCTGTTTTTT
CDR3aa: CASSVGREQTGELFF
len: 15
v_gene: TRBV9
d_gene: .
j_gene: TRBJ2-2
abundance: .

CDR3nt: TGTGCCATTAGGACAGACCAAGAGACCCAGTACTTC
CDR3aa: CAIRTDQETQYF
len: 12
v_gene: TRBV10-3
d_gene: .
j_gene: TRBJ2-5
abundance: .

CDR3nt: TGTGCCAGCAGCCAGAGTAGCGGGGTGTCGACCCAGTACTTC
CDR3aa: CASSQSSGVSTQYF
len: 14
v_gene: TRBV14
d_gene: TRBD2
j_gene: TRBJ2-5
abundance: few

CDR3nt: TGTGCCAGCAAAAGAGCGGCTGCGGGGGAATACGAGCAGTACTTC
CDR3aa: CASKRAAAGEYEQYF
len: 15
v_gene: TRBV7-8
d_gene: TRBD2
j_gene: TRBJ2-7
abundance: .

CDR3nt: TGTGCCAGCAGTGAACCGGGACAGGGGTTCCCACAGACCCATAAGTTCTGTGGCTACACCTTC
CDR3aa: CASSEPGQGFPQTHKFCGYTF
len: 21
v_gene: TRBV6-1
d_gene: TRBD1
j_gene: TRBJ1-2
abundance: .

CDR3nt: TGTGCCAGCAGCGTAGGGACAGGGAGCTCCTACGAGCAGTACTTC
CDR3aa: CASSVGTGSSYEQYF
len: 15
v_gene: TRBV9
d_gene: TRBD1
j_gene: TRBJ2-7
abundance: .

CDR3nt: TGCGCCAGCAGCCAAGATTTGTTCGGACTAGCGGGGGGTGGGGAGCAGTTCTTC
CDR3aa: CASSQDLFGLAGGGEQFF
len: 18
v_gene: TRBV4-1
d_gene: TRBD2
j_gene: TRBJ2-1
abundance: few

CDR3nt: TGTGCCACAACCGGGACAGGGACAGACGAGCAGTACTTC
CDR3aa: CATTGTGTDEQYF
len: 13
v_gene: TRBV24-1
d_gene: TRBD1
j_gene: TRBJ2-7
abundance: .

CDR3nt: TGTGCCAGCAGCCAAGGGTACGGGGCGGGGGACCAGTTCTTC
CDR3aa: CASSQGYGAGDQFF
len: 14
v_gene: TRBV4-2
d_gene: TRBD2
j_gene: TRBJ2-1
abundance: .

CDR3nt: TGTGCCAGTAGCTGGCGGACAGGGACTGGAAACACCATATATTTT
CDR3aa: CASSWRTGTGNTIYF
len: 15
v_gene: TRBV19
d_gene: TRBD1
j_gene: TRBJ1-3
abundance: .

CDR3nt: TGCGCCAGCAGCTTGGCTCTAGCGGACCCGAGCACCGGGGAGCTGTTTTTT
CDR3aa: CASSLALADPSTGELFF
len: 17
v_gene: TRBV5-1
d_gene: TRBD2
j_gene: TRBJ2-2
abundance: .

CDR3nt: TGTGCCAGCTCACCCGTGGCCGAAGGAGACGCTGAAGCTTTCTTT
CDR3aa: CASSPVAEGDAEAFF
len: 15
v_gene: TRBV18
d_gene: .
j_gene: TRBJ1-1
abundance: few

CDR3nt: TGTGCCAGCATGGGCCCCCACGGGGAGCTGTTTTTT
CDR3aa: CASMGPHGELFF
len: 12
v_gene: TRBV11-2
d_gene: .
j_gene: TRBJ2-2
abundance: .

CDR3nt: TGTGCCACCAGCAGAGGGGGACAGGGGGCTGGAGAGCAGTACTTC
CDR3aa: CATSRGGQGAGEQYF
len: 15
v_gene: TRBV15
d_gene: TRBD1
j_gene: TRBJ2-7
abundance: .

CDR3nt: TGTGCCAGCAGGGGGCAGTCCCTAAATTCACCCCTCCACTTT
CDR3aa: CASRGQSLNSPLHF
len: 14
v_gene: TRBV28
d_gene: .
j_gene: TRBJ1-6
abundance: .

CDR3nt: TGTGCCAGCAGCCCTTCTAGACCCTACGAGCAGTACTTC
CDR3aa: CASSPSRPYEQYF
len: 13
v_gene: TRBV6-2/TRBV6-3
d_gene: .
j_gene: TRBJ2-7
abundance: .

CDR3nt: TGTGCCAGCAGCCGAGGCAGGGGGGCTTTTGACGGCTACACCTTC
CDR3aa: CASSRGRGAFDGYTF
len: 15
v_gene: TRBV14
d_gene: TRBD1
j_gene: TRBJ1-2
abundance: .

CDR3nt: TGTGCCAGTAGTGGGGGAGCCGGGACAGGGAATGAAAAACTGTTTTTT
CDR3aa: CASSGGAGTGNEKLFF
len: 16
v_gene: TRBV19
d_gene: TRBD1
j_gene: TRBJ1-4
abundance: .

CDR3nt: TGTGCCAGCAGTAGAGCCTTTAACACTGAAGCTTTCTTT
CDR3aa: CASSRAFNTEAFF
len: 13
v_gene: TRBV6-2/TRBV6-3
d_gene: .
j_gene: TRBJ1-1
abundance: .

CDR3nt: TGTGCCAGCGGTGCGGGCCCGAAGGGAAATGAGCAGTTCTTC
CDR3aa: CASGAGPKGNEQFF
len: 14
v_gene: TRBV27
d_gene: .
j_gene: TRBJ2-1
abundance: .

CDR3nt: TGTGCCAGCAGCGTAAACGAGTATGGCTACACCTTC
CDR3aa: CASSVNEYGYTF
len: 12
v_gene: TRBV9
d_gene: .
j_gene: TRBJ1-2
abundance: .

CDR3nt: TGTGCCAGCAGCTTAGACCAGGGACAGGGAGCCTACGAGCAGTACTTC
CDR3aa: CASSLDQGQGAYEQYF
len: 16
v_gene: TRBV7-9
d_gene: TRBD1
j_gene: TRBJ2-7
abundance: .

CDR3nt: TGTGCCAGCAGCTTAGAGGGGGCAGGGGGCAAGTGGGGAACTAATGAAAAACTGTTTTTT
CDR3aa: CASSLEGAGGKWGTNEKLFF
len: 20
v_gene: TRBV11-3
d_gene: TRBD1
j_gene: TRBJ1-4
abundance: .

CDR3nt: TGTGCCAGCAGCCAAACACAGGGTGCCTACAATGAGCAGTTCTTC
CDR3aa: CASSQTQGAYNEQFF
len: 15
v_gene: TRBV3-1/TRBV3-2
d_gene: .
j_gene: TRBJ2-1
abundance: .

CDR3nt: TGTGCCAGCAGCCAAGATAGCCTGCCGGGGTTCGTGCAGTACTTC
CDR3aa: CASSQDSLPGFVQYF
len: 15
v_gene: TRBV3-1/TRBV3-2
d_gene: .
j_gene: TRBJ2-7
abundance: .

CDR3nt: TGCAGTGTTCCGGGACAGGGTAGCTATGGCTACACCTTC
CDR3aa: CSVPGQGSYGYTF
len: 13
v_gene: TRBV29-1
d_gene: TRBD1
j_gene: TRBJ1-2
abundance: .

CDR3nt: TGTGCCAGCAGTTACGGGTGGAGTGAAGCTTTCTTT
CDR3aa: CASSYGWSEAFF
len: 12
v_gene: TRBV6-6
d_gene: .
j_gene: TRBJ1-1
abundance: .

CDR3nt: TGTGCCAGCAGTTCCGCGGACAGGGGTAATTCACCCCTCCACTTT
CDR3aa: CASSSADRGNSPLHF
len: 15
v_gene: TRBV6-5
d_gene: TRBD1
j_gene: TRBJ1-6
abundance: .

CDR3nt: TGTGCCAGCAGCCAGAGGGGGGGAACTGGCTACACCTTC
CDR3aa: CASSQRGGTGYTF
len: 13
v_gene: TRBV11-2
d_gene: .
j_gene: TRBJ1-2
abundance: .

CDR3nt: TGTGCCAGCAGTCCGGAGACAGGAAGCAATCAGCCCCAGCATTTT
CDR3aa: CASSPETGSNQPQHF
len: 15
v_gene: TRBV2
d_gene: .
j_gene: TRBJ1-5
abundance: .

CDR3nt: TGTGCCAGCAGCTTGGAGATCCAGCGGGGGGGTAGTAGAGAGCAGTTCTTC
CDR3aa: CASSLEIQRGGSREQFF
len: 17
v_gene: TRBV5-4
d_gene: TRBD2
j_gene: TRBJ2-1
abundance: once

CDR3nt: TGTGCCAGCAGCCGAAGGGAGGGGTACACTGAAGCTTTCTTT
CDR3aa: CASSRREGYTEAFF
len: 14
v_gene: TRBV11-2
d_gene: .
j_gene: TRBJ1-1
abundance: .

CDR3nt: TGTGCCAGCAGCCCTGTTTTTTCCTCTGGAAACACCATATATTTT
CDR3aa: CASSPVFSSGNTIYF
len: 15
v_gene: TRBV7-2
d_gene: .
j_gene: TRBJ1-3
abundance: .

CDR3nt: TGCGCCAGCAGCCCCGGGACAGCCGAAGGAAAACTGTTTTTT
CDR3aa: CASSPGTAEGKLFF
len: 14
v_gene: TRBV4-3
d_gene: TRBD1
j_gene: TRBJ1-4
abundance: .

CDR3nt: TGTGCCAGCAGCGTAGAGCCGGGGGACTACAATGAGCAGTTCTTC
CDR3aa: CASSVEPGDYNEQFF
len: 15
v_gene: TRBV9
d_gene: .
j_gene: TRBJ2-1
abundance: .

CDR3nt: TGTGCCAGCAGCAATGGAGGAGCCGGGGAGCTGTTTTTT
CDR3aa: CASSNGGAGELFF
len: 13
v_gene: TRBV21-1
d_gene: .
j_gene: TRBJ2-2
abundance: .

CDR3nt: TGTGCCAGCAGTGACGGGACAGGGCCCTACGAGCAGTACTTC
CDR3aa: CASSDGTGPYEQYF
len: 14
v_gene: TRBV6-4
d_gene: TRBD1
j_gene: TRBJ2-7
abundance: .

CDR3nt: TGTGCCACCAGCAGGGGGGGACTCTCCGAGGAGCAGTACTTC
CDR3aa: CATSRGGLSEEQYF
len: 14
v_gene: TRBV15
d_gene: .
j_gene: TRBJ2-7
abundance: .

CDR3nt: TGTGCCAGCAGCAAACTAGCGGGGGACTACAATGAGCAGTTCTTC
CDR3aa: CASSKLAGDYNEQFF
len: 15
v_gene: TRBV5-4
d_gene: TRBD2
j_gene: TRBJ2-1
abundance: .

CDR3nt: TGTGCCAGCAGGTCGGGACAGAGAACAGATACGCAGTATTTT
CDR3aa: CASRSGQRTDTQYF
len: 14
v_gene: TRBV7-8
d_gene: TRBD1
j_gene: TRBJ2-3
abundance: .

CDR3nt: TGTGCCAGCAGTGCTACCAGGGCTTCCTCTGGAAACACCATATATTTT
CDR3aa: CASSATRASSGNTIYF
len: 16
v_gene: TRBV27
d_gene: .
j_gene: TRBJ1-3
abundance: .

CDR3nt: TGTGCCAGCAGTACACTACGGAACACCGGGGAGCTGTTTTTT
CDR3aa: CASSTLRNTGELFF
len: 14
v_gene: TRBV7-9
d_gene: .
j_gene: TRBJ2-2
abundance: .